This T cell receptor beta chain was sequenced during a study of T-cell memory formation after mild COVID-19. Study-level results: Clones that contracted clustered mainly in CM and EM if CD4+ and in EMRA if CD8+.

About this clonotype itself: Antigen specificity is unknown.

TCRdb reprocessed the 5' RACE reads with MiXCR, giving one entry per CDR3 protein. The repertoire includes fewer than 700,000 distinct CDR3 sequences, roughly 21% of them detected once, and under 8.5% sits in the top ten. Trimming shortened V by 5 bases and J by 8 bases, and 21 bases separated the two germline ends. The CDR3 consists of 15 residues. Germline V gives CDR1 SGHTA, CDR2 FQGTGA. The gene calls are TRBV7-3 and TRBJ2-5; a possible D gene is TRBD1 (7 bases). This TCR came from an adult woman who had mild COVID-19 (a few samples of this study predate the infection). Cell type and time point are not known. Sequencing was carried out using PBMCs or a T cell subset sorted from them (not recorded which). Here the CDR3 reads CASSAGQTGSDTQYF. The CDR3 bases are TGTGCCAGCAGCGCGGGACAGACTGGGTCAGATACCCAGTACTTC.